Shown below are 2 T cell receptor beta chains from a single sample sequenced in a study of blood T cell repertoires in COVID-19 (dated by TCRdb to the early 2020s). Libraries were made using the immunoSEQ multiplex PCR assay. Held by TCRdb, this immuneACCESS table contains in-frame sequences only and omits some clones. Under half of the omission traces to an unresolved V gene where checked; the cause of the rest is unknown. For this sample the table gives about 430,000 clones, of which around nine tenths were detected only once. Jointly, the top ten make up less than 0.95% of the sample. Material: peripheral blood. The receptors shown here come from a man between 18 and 35 years old with COVID-19, enrolled during active disease.

In this sample, this clone turned up a few times. The chain has TRBV5-4 and TRBJ2-1, with 8 bases that match TRBD2. The CDR3 loop spans 16 amino acids. V lost 1 base, J lost 0 bases, and 3 bases stayed unmatched. The germline V gene encodes CDR1 SGHNT and CDR2 YYREEE (reference sequence). The CDR3 nucleotides read TGTGCCAGCAGCTTGAAGAGCGGGAGCTCCTACAATGAGCAGTTCTTC. It is translated as CASSLKSGSSYNEQFF.

This clone has just one count. The rearrangement links TRBV7-9 to TRBJ1-4, with a possible D match to TRBD1 (5 bases). This CDR3 spans 15 amino acids. CDR1 is SEHNR, CDR2 FQNEAQ, per germline (reference sequence). The V and J ends lost 8 bases and 4 bases respectively, with 17 bases between them. CDR3 residues: CASAVPQDGNEKLFF. Here the CDR3 DNA reads TGTGCCAGCGCCGTCCCACAGGACGGTAATGAAAAACTGTTTTTT.